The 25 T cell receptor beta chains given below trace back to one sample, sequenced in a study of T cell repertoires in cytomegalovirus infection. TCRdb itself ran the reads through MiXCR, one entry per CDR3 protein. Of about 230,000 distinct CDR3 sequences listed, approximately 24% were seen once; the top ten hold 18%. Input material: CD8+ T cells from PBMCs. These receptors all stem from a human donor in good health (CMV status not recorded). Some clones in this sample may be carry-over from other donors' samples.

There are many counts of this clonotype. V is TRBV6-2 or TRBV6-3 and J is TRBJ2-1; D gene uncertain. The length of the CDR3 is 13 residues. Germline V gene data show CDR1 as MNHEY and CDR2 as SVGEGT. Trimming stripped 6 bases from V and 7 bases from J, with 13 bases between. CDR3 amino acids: CASSLNGENEQFF. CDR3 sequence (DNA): TGTGCCAGCAGCTTGAACGGAGAAAATGAGCAGTTCTTC.

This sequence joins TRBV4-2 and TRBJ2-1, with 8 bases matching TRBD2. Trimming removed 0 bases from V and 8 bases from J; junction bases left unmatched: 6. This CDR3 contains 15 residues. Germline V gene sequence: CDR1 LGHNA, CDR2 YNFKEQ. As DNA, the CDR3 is TGTGCCAGCAGCCAAGAAAACGGGGGGGCATATGAGCAGTTCTTC. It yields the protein CASSQENGGAYEQFF.

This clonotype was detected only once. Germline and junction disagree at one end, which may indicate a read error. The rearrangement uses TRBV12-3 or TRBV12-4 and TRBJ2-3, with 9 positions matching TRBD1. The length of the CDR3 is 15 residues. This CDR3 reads CAGSWTGVPTDTQYF. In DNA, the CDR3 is TGTGCCGGCAGTTGGACAGGGGTCCCCACAGATACGCAGTATTTT.

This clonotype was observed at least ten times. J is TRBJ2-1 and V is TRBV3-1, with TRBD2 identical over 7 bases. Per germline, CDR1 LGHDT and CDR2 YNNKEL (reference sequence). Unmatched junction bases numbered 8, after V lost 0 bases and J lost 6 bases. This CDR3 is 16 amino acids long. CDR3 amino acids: CASSQDERLAPNEQFF. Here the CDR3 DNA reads TGTGCCAGCAGCCAAGATGAGAGACTAGCTCCCAATGAGCAGTTCTTC.

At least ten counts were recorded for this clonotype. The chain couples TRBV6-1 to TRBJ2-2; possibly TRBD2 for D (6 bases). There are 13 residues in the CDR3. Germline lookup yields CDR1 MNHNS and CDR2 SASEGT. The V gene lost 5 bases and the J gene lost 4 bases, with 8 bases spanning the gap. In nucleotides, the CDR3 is TGTGCCAGCAGTTGGAGGGGCACCGGGGAGCTGTTTTTT. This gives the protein CASSWRGTGELFF.

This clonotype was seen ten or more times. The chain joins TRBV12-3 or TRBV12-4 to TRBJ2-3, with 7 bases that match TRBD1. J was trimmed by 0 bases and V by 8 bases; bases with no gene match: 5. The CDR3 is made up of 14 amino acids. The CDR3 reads CASRTGFSTDTQYF. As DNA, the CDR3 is TGTGCCAGCCGGACAGGATTTAGCACAGATACGCAGTATTTT.

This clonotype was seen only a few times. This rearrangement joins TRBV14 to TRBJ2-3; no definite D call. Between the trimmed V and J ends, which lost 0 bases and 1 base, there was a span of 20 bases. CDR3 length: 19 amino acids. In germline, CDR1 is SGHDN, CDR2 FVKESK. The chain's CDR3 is CASSQDGFLDHKGTDTQYF. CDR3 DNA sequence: TGTGCCAGCAGCCAAGATGGATTTTTGGATCATAAAGGCACAGATACGCAGTATTTT.

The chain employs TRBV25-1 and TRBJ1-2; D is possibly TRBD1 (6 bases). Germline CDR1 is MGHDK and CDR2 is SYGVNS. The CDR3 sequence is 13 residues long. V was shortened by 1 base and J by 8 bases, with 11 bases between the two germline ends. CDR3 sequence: CASSESRGSGYTF. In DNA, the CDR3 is TGTGCCAGCAGTGAATCTAGGGGGAGCGGCTACACCTTC.

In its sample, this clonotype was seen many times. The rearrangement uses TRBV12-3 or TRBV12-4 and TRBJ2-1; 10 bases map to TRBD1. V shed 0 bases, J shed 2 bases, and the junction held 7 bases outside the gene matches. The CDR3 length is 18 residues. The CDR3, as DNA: TGTGCCAGCAGTTTAGCGTTTGGGACAGGGGCGGCCTACAATGAGCAGTTCTTC. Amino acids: CASSLAFGTGAAYNEQFF.

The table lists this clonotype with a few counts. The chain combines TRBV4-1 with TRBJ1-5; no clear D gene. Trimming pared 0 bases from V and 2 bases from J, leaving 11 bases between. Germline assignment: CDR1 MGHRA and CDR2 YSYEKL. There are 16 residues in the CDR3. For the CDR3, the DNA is TGCGCCAGCAGCCAAGATCGAGGAGGTGGCAATCAGCCCCAGCATTTT. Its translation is CASSQDRGGGNQPQHF.

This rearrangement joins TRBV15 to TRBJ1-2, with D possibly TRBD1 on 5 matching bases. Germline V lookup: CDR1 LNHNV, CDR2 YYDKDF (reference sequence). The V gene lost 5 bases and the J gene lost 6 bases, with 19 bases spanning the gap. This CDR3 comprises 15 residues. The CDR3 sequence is CATSGGRGLANGYTF. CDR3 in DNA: TGTGCCACCAGCGGAGGGAGGGGTTTGGCGAATGGCTACACCTTC.

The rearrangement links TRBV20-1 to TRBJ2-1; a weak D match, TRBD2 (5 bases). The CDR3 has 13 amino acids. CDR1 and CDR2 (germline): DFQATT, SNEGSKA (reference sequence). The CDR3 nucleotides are TGCTCCAGTTTTGGGGAGACCTACAATGAGCAGTTCTTC. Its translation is CSSFGETYNEQFF.

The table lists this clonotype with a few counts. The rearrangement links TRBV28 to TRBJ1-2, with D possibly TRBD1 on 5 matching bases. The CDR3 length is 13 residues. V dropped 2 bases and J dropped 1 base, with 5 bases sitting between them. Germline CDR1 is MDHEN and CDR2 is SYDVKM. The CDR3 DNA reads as TGTGCCAGCAGTTTAAGGGGTAACTATGGCTACACCTTC. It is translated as CASSLRGNYGYTF.

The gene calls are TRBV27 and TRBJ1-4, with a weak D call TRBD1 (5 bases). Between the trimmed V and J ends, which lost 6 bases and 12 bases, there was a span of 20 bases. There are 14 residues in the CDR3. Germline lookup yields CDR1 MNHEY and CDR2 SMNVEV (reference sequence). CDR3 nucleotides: TGTGCCAGCAGCCTTTCAGTAAACGGGGGAGAACTGTTTTTT. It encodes CASSLSVNGGELFF.

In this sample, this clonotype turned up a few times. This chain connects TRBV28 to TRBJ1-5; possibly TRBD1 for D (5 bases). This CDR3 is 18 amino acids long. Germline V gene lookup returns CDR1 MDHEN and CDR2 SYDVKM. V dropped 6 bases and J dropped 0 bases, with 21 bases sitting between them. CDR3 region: CASSQGTEYTDSNQPQHF. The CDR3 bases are TGTGCCAGCAGCCAAGGGACGGAGTATACCGATAGCAATCAGCCCCAGCATTTT.

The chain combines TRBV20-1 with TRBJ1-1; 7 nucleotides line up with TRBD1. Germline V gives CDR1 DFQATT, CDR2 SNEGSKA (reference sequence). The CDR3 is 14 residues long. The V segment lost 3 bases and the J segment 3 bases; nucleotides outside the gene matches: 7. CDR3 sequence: CSASATGQYTEAFF. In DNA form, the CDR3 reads TGCAGTGCTAGCGCGACAGGGCAATACACTGAAGCTTTCTTT.

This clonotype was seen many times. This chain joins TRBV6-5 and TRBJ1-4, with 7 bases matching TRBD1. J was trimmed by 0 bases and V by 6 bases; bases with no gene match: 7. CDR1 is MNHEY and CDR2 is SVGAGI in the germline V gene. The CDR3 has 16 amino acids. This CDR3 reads CASSTGDQTTNEKLFF. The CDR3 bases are TGTGCCAGCAGCACAGGGGACCAAACAACTAATGAAAAACTGTTTTTT.

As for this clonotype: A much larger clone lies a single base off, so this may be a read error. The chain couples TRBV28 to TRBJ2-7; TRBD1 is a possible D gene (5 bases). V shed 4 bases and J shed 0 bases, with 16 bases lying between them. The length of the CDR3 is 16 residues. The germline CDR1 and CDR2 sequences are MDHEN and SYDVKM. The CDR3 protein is CASSSLTAATSYEQYF. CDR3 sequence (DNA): TGTGCCAGCAGTTCCTTGACAGCCGCGACCTCCTACGAGCAGTACTTC.

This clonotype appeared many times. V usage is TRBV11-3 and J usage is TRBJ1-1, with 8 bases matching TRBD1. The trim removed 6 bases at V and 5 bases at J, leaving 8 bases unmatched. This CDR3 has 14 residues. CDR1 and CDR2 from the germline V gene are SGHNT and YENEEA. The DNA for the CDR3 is TGTGCCAGCAGGGCCAGGGGGCCGGATACTGAAGCTTTCTTT. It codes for CASRARGPDTEAFF.

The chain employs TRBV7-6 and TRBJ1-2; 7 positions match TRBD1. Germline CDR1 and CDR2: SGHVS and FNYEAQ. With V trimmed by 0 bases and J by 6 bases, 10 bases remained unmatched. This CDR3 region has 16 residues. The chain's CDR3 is CASSLAPGGGSDGYTF. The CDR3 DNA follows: TGTGCCAGCAGCTTAGCGCCTGGAGGGGGCAGCGATGGCTACACCTTC.

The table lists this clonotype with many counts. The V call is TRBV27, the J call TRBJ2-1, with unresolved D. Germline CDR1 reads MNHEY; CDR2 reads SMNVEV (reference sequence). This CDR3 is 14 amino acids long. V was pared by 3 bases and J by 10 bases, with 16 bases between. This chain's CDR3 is CASSFPPRPFEQFF. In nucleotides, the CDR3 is TGTGCCAGCAGTTTCCCGCCTAGACCCTTCGAGCAGTTCTTC.

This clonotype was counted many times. CDR3 coding DNA: TGTGCCAGCAGCTCGAGTGTTGATGAGCAGTTCTTC. Translation: CASSSSVDEQFF. V gene TRBV7-9 combines with J gene TRBJ2-1; D uncertain. From germline, CDR1 is SEHNR and CDR2 FQNEAQ (reference sequence). V lost 4 bases, J lost 8 bases, and 9 bases lay in between. The CDR3 sequence is 12 residues long.

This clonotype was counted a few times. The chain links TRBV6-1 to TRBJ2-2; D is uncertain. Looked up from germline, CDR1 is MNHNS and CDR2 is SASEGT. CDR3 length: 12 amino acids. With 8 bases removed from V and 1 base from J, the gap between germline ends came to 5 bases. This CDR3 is CASLRNTGELFF. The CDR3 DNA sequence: TGTGCCAGCTTGCGGAACACCGGGGAGCTGTTTTTT.

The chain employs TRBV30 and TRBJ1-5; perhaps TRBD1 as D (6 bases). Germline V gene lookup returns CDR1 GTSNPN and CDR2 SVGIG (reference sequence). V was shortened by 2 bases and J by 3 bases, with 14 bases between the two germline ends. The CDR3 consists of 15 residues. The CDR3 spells CAWSPGGGDNQPQHF. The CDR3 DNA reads TGTGCCTGGAGTCCCGGGGGGGGCGACAATCAGCCCCAGCATTTT.

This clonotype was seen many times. The DNA for the CDR3 is TGTGCCAGTAGTATAGGCATCGGGATCTACGAGCAGTACTTC. Translated: CASSIGIGIYEQYF. This chain connects TRBV19 to TRBJ2-7, with D possibly TRBD2 on 5 matching bases. The CDR3 has 14 residues. The V gene lost 1 base and the J gene lost 3 bases, with 10 bases spanning the gap. CDR1 is LNHDA and CDR2 is SQIVND in the germline V gene (reference sequence).